Listed below are T cell receptor beta chains from one sample, sequenced in a study of blood T cell repertoires in COVID-19. This table comes from immunoSEQ multiplex PCR, and its TCRdb copy is limited to in-frame clones, with some not included. The top ten hold roughly 4.7% of the sample, which has 200,000 to 300,000 clones, approximately 85% seen once. Sample: peripheral blood. Receptors originate from a woman aged 70-85 years with acute or convalescent COVID-19. Both conserved end residues are part of each CDR3. Fields, in order: CDR3 length, V gene, D gene, J gene, clone size, CDR3 protein, CDR3 DNA. The D gene is left open where the match is weak. Size values are once, few and many counts, or a class for expanded clones, and some rows have none.

14,TRBV19,TRBD1,TRBJ2-7,-,CATQAGTGHFEQYF,TGTGCCACCCAAGCCGGGACAGGGCATTTCGAGCAGTACTTC
14,TRBV28,-,TRBJ1-6,-,CASSFGQGNSPLHF,TGTGCCAGCAGTTTCGGGCAGGGGAATTCACCCCTCCACTTT
13,TRBV30,-,TRBJ2-3,-,CAWSVPGADTQYF,TGTGCCTGGAGTGTACCGGGAGCAGATACGCAGTATTTT
17,TRBV19,TRBD1,TRBJ1-1,-,CASSSFPGQGVNTEAFF,TGTGCCAGTAGTTCATTCCCGGGACAGGGCGTGAACACTGAAGCTTTCTTT
16,TRBV3-1/TRBV3-2,-,TRBJ1-2,-,CASSQVLTEFDYGYTF,TGTGCCAGCAGCCAAGTTTTGACAGAGTTTGACTATGGCTACACCTTC
13,TRBV5-4,-,TRBJ1-2,-,CASSLQRVAGYTF,TGTGCCAGCAGCTTGCAGAGGGTGGCTGGCTACACCTTC
16,TRBV3-1/TRBV3-2,TRBD2,TRBJ2-3,-,CASSQDLGTITDTQYF,TGTGCCAGCAGCCAAGATCTTGGGACTATCACAGATACGCAGTATTTT
15,TRBV28,TRBD2,TRBJ2-2,-,CASIGGGLYTGELFF,TGTGCCAGCATCGGCGGGGGGTTGTACACCGGGGAGCTGTTTTTT
14,TRBV27,TRBD1,TRBJ2-1,few,CASSRDRVGNEQFF,TGTGCCAGCAGTCGAGACAGGGTTGGGAATGAGCAGTTCTTC
12,TRBV28,-,TRBJ2-7,-,CASSSYRDEQYF,TGTGCCAGCAGTTCCTACCGCGACGAGCAGTACTTC
15,TRBV6-5,TRBD2,TRBJ2-1,-,CASSLRLAGDPEQFF,TGTGCCAGCAGTCTGCGACTAGCGGGGGATCCCGAGCAGTTCTTC
13,TRBV11-2,TRBD1,TRBJ2-7,-,CASSGDRLGEQYF,TGTGCCAGCAGCGGGGACAGGTTAGGTGAGCAGTACTTC
16,TRBV6-5,TRBD1,TRBJ1-1,-,CASSYSGQGANTEAFF,TGTGCCAGCAGTTACTCAGGACAGGGGGCGAACACTGAAGCTTTCTTT
15,TRBV4-3,-,TRBJ1-5,-,CASSQEARSNQPQHF,TGCGCCAGCAGCCAAGAAGCGCGGAGCAATCAGCCCCAGCATTTT
16,TRBV7-9,TRBD1,TRBJ1-6,few,CASSLGPGQGTSPLHF,TGTGCCAGCAGCTTAGGGCCGGGACAGGGGACTTCACCCCTCCACTTT
13,TRBV7-2,-,TRBJ1-4,-,CASTGRQNEKLFF,TGTGCCAGCACAGGGAGGCAGAATGAAAAACTGTTTTTT
14,TRBV10-1,TRBD1,TRBJ2-7,-,CASSSTGEGYEQYF,TGCGCCAGCAGCTCGACAGGGGAAGGCTACGAGCAGTACTTC
14,TRBV11-3,TRBD1,TRBJ2-7,-,CASSPGQGSYEQYF,TGTGCCAGCAGCCCCGGACAGGGCTCCTACGAGCAGTACTTC
15,TRBV4-1,-,TRBJ1-2,-,CASSQDHRINYGYTF,TGCGCCAGCAGCCAAGATCACAGAATTAACTATGGCTACACCTTC
16,TRBV27,TRBD2,TRBJ2-3,-,CASSGRAGGNTDTQYF,TGTGCCAGCAGTGGTCGAGCGGGGGGGAACACAGATACGCAGTATTTT
15,TRBV7-8,-,TRBJ1-2,-,CASSLTARANYGYTF,TGTGCCAGCAGCTTGACAGCTCGAGCTAACTATGGCTACACCTTC
15,TRBV6-2/TRBV6-3,TRBD1,TRBJ2-3,-,CASSSRDRVTDTQYF,TGTGCCAGCAGTAGCCGGGACAGGGTTACAGATACGCAGTATTTT
15,TRBV6-5,TRBD1,TRBJ2-7,-,CASSQLPGQLYEQYF,TGTGCCAGCAGTCAGTTGCCGGGACAGCTATACGAGCAGTACTTC
15,TRBV5-1,TRBD1,TRBJ1-2,-,CASSIEGQGSYGYTF,TGCGCCAGCAGCATAGAGGGACAGGGGAGCTATGGCTACACCTTC
15,TRBV28,TRBD1,TRBJ1-4,-,CASSTHRGLGEKLFF,TGTGCCAGCAGTACTCACAGGGGGCTAGGGGAAAAACTGTTTTTT
16,TRBV6-1,-,TRBJ1-5,-,CASSGSGHDFDQPQHF,TGTGCCAGCAGTGGTTCGGGACATGATTTCGATCAGCCCCAGCATTTT
16,TRBV27,-,TRBJ1-1,-,CASSPGLPGESIGAFF,TGTGCCAGCAGTCCCGGACTCCCGGGGGAGTCTATAGGAGCTTTCTTT
15,TRBV3-1/TRBV3-2,TRBD1,TRBJ2-7,-,CASSQAGTVRYEQYF,TGTGCCAGCAGCCAAGCTGGGACAGTGCGATACGAGCAGTACTTC
15,TRBV28,TRBD1,TRBJ1-5,-,CASSHRGRGNQPQHF,TGTGCCAGCAGCCATAGGGGGCGCGGCAATCAGCCCCAGCATTTT
15,TRBV4-1,TRBD1,TRBJ2-5,-,CASSLNRDRGVTQYF,TGCGCCAGCAGCCTAAACCGGGACAGGGGTGTGACCCAGTACTTC
17,TRBV15,-,TRBJ1-5,-,CATSRDLLGAGNQPQHF,TGTGCCACCAGCAGAGATCTGCTAGGGGCAGGCAATCAGCCCCAGCATTTT
19,TRBV4-3,TRBD1,TRBJ1-1,once,CASSSKGGRGYGGNTEAFF,TGCGCCAGCAGCTCTAAAGGAGGCAGGGGGTACGGAGGGAACACTGAAGCTTTCTTT
14,TRBV5-1,-,TRBJ1-6,-,CASSQDNYNSPLHF,TGCGCCAGCAGCCAGGACAACTATAATTCACCCCTCCACTTT
15,TRBV13,TRBD1,TRBJ2-1,-,CASSTGTGNYNEQFF,TGTGCCAGCAGCACCGGGACAGGGAACTACAATGAGCAGTTCTTC
16,TRBV4-2,-,TRBJ1-2,-,CASSQEGTITNYGYTF,TGTGCCAGCAGCCAAGAAGGCACCATAACTAATTATGGCTACACCTTC
13,TRBV7-8,-,TRBJ1-2,-,CASSLTDRYGYTF,TGTGCCAGCAGCCTAACAGACCGCTATGGCTACACCTTC
14,TRBV7-2,-,TRBJ2-2,-,CASSLARDTGELFF,TGTGCCAGCAGCTTAGCCCGGGACACCGGGGAGCTGTTTTTT
14,TRBV19,-,TRBJ2-7,-,CASSIGGGAYEQYF,TGTGCCAGTAGTATAGGTGGAGGGGCCTACGAGCAGTACTTC
14,TRBV3-1/TRBV3-2,TRBD1,TRBJ1-2,once,CASSQVTGNYGYTF,TGTGCCAGCAGCCAAGTGACAGGGAACTATGGCTACACCTTC
17,TRBV11-3,TRBD1,TRBJ2-7,-,CASSLGTGDTKTYEQYF,TGTGCCAGCAGCCTGGGGACAGGGGATACGAAAACCTACGAGCAGTACTTC
11,TRBV4-3,TRBD1,TRBJ1-2,-,CASTGGRGYTF,TGCGCCAGCACAGGGGGACGGGGCTACACCTTC
15,TRBV18,-,TRBJ1-1,-,CASSPRPQGDTEAFF,TGTGCCAGCTCACCAAGGCCACAGGGTGACACTGAAGCTTTCTTT
16,TRBV11-2,TRBD1,TRBJ1-1,-,CASKPSTDRASTEAFF,TGTGCCAGCAAACCATCGACCGACAGGGCAAGCACTGAAGCTTTCTTT